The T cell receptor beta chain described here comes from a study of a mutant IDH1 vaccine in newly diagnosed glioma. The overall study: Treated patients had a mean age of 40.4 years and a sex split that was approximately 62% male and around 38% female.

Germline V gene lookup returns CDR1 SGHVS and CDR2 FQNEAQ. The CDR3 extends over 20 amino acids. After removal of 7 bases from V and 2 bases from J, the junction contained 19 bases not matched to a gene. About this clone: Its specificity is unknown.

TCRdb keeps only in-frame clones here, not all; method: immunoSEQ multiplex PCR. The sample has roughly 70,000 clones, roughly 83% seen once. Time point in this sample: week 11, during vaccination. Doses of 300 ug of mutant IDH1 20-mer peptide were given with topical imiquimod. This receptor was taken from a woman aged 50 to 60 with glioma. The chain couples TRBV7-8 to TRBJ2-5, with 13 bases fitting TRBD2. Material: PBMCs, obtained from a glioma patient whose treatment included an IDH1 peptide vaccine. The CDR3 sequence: CASTERGITGLAGLQETQYF. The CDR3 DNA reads TGTGCCAGCACCGAAAGGGGGATTACGGGACTAGCGGGGTTACAAGAGACCCAGTACTTC.